Below, one T cell receptor beta chain is given with its context. The source of the sample is a study of cytomegalovirus exposure and HLA in healthy donors. This PCR relied on a set of 60 Vbeta primers and 13 Jbeta primers. Libraries were prepared by immunoSEQ multiplex PCR; TCRdb keeps only in-frame clonotypes and omits some of them. The sample has approximately 300,000 clones, roughly 80% seen once. The germline gives CDR1 SNHLY, CDR2 FYNNEI. The CDR3 is 16 residues long. V lost 0 bases and J 6 bases, leaving 17 bases between the germline ends. This TCR came from a girl aged 2 to 10 in good health and CMV-seronegative. The sequenced sample was PBMCs. The chain links TRBV2 to TRBJ1-1, with D unclear. DNA for the CDR3: TGTGCCAGCAGTGAAGCACGTTCGGGGATTCGTGCTGAAGCTTTCTTT. This translates into CASSEARSGIRAEAFF.